This record covers a single T cell receptor (beta chain). What it recognizes is unknown. The data originate from a study of CD8+CD57+ T cells in acquired aplastic anemia. TCR beta VDJ and CDR3 were profiled, and genomic DNA was the template. Each CDR3 protein is one row after TCRdb ran MiXCR on the reads. Among more than 150,000 distinct CDR3 sequences listed, nearly 50% were seen once. In patients chosen for sequencing, flow cytometry had shown CD8+CD57+ cell expansion. There were no patients without severe acquired aplastic anemia. Germline values: CDR1 KGHDR, CDR2 SFDVKD. CDR3 length: 13 amino acids. After removal of 5 bases from V and 3 bases from J, the junction contained 1 base not matched to a gene. General study findings and limits: A significant difference in CD8+ Simpson's diversity between patients and controls was not found.

The V call is TRBV24-1, the J call TRBJ2-3; 7 nucleotides agree with TRBD2. The sample was sorted CD4+, CD8+, or CD8+CD57+ T cells (not recorded which) from PBMCs. The TCR was taken from a human donor with aplastic anemia. The CDR3 sequence: CATSGRGTDTQYF. Here the CDR3 DNA reads TGTGCCACCAGTGGGCGGGGGACAGATACGCAGTATTTT.